This T cell receptor (beta chain) is from a study of CD8+CD57+ T cells in acquired aplastic anemia. This clonotype was seen more than once but under ten times. The study profiled TCR beta VDJ and CDR3 using genomic DNA as template. Via MiXCR, TCRdb re-called the reads, giving one row per CDR3 protein. The sample carries some 200,000 distinct CDR3 sequences, approximately 48% recorded once. V was cut by 7 bases and J by 0 bases, with 19 bases left in between. Germline CDR1 SQVTM, CDR2 ANQGSEA. The CDR3 is made up of 15 amino acids. Patients selected for sequencing had displayed CD8+CD57+ cell expansion by flow cytometry.

The chain uses TRBV29-1 and TRBJ2-7; D possibly corresponds to TRBD1 (5 bases). The sample consisted of sorted CD4+, CD8+, or CD8+CD57+ T cells (not recorded which) from PBMCs. This receptor was obtained from a human donor with aplastic anemia. The CDR3 reads CSAIGTGANSYEQYF. The DNA for the CDR3 is TGCAGCGCTATAGGAACAGGAGCCAACTCCTACGAGCAGTACTTC.